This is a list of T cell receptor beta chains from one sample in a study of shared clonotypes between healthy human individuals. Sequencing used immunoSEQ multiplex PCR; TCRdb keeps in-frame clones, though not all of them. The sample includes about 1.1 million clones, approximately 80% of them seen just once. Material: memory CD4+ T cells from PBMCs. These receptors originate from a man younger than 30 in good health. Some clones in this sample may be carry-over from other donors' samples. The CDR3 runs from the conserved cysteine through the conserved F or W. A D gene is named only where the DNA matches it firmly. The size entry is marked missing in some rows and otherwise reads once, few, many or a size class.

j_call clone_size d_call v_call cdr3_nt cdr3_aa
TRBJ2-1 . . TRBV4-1 TGCGCCAGCAGCCAAGATCCGGGGTGGTACAATGAGCAGTTCTTC CASSQDPGWYNEQFF
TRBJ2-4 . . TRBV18 TGTGCCAGCTCACCTTCCAGCCTTGGGACCAAAAACATTCAGTACTTC CASSPSSLGTKNIQYF
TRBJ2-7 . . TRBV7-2 TGTGCCAGCAGCCCCGAGGGACGGCAGAGCTCCTACGAGCAGTACTTC CASSPEGRQSSYEQYF
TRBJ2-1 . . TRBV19 TGTGCCAGTAGTATAGAGCGGGGACTGTCCATCTTC CASSIERGLSIF
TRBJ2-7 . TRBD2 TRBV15 TGTGCCACCAGCAAGCGGGATATGGGCGAGCAGTACTTC CATSKRDMGEQYF
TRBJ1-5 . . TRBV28 TGTGCCAGCAGTTTATGGGGGGGCTCAGGGGATCAGCCCCAGCATTTT CASSLWGGSGDQPQHF
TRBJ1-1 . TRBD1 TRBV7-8 TGTGCCAGCAGCAAACAGGGGGCGAAAAACACTGAAGCTTTCTTT CASSKQGAKNTEAFF
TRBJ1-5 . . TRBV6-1 TGTGCCAGCAGTGAATTACCGAGCGATAGCAATCAGCCCCAGCATTTT CASSELPSDSNQPQHF
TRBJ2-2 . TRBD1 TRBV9 TGTGCCAGCAGCCCACGGACAGGGGTGGTCACCGGGGAGCTGTTTTTT CASSPRTGVVTGELFF
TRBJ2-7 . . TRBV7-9 TGTGCCAGCAGCTTAGACGGATCCTACGAGCAGTACTTC CASSLDGSYEQYF
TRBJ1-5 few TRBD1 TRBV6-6 TGTGCCAGCAGTTCCCCGACAGGGAGTCAGCCCCAGCATTTT CASSSPTGSQPQHF
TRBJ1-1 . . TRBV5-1 TGCGCCAGCAGCTTGACTAACCAGAAGAGTCAGGGCGAAGCTTTCTTT CASSLTNQKSQGEAFF
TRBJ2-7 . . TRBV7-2 TGTGCCAGCAGCTCCCGAGTCCTTACCTGGGAGCAGTACTTC CASSSRVLTWEQYF
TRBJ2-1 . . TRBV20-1 TGCAGCCTAGCCCGCAATGAGCAGTTCTTC CSLARNEQFF
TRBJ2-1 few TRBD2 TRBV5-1 TGCGCCAGCAGCTTCTCCGGACTAGCGGGAGAGGGAAAGCAGTTCTTC CASSFSGLAGEGKQFF
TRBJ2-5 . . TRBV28 TGTGCCAGCAGTTTAATAGGGCTTTGGGAGACCCAGTACTTC CASSLIGLWETQYF
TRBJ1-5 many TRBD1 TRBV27 TGTGCCAGCAGTCGACAGGGAGTTAGCAATCAGCCCCAGCATTTT CASSRQGVSNQPQHF
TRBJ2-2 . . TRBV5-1 TGCGCCAGCAGCGGGGGACTTTACACCGGGGAGCTGTTTTTT CASSGGLYTGELFF
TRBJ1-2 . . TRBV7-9 TGTGCCAGCAGCTTAGAGACAGTGGGTGACTACACCTTC CASSLETVGDYTF
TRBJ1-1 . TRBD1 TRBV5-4 TGTGCCAGCAGCATACAGGGGGCCAACACTGAAGCTTTCTTT CASSIQGANTEAFF
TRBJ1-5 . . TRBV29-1 TGCAGCGTTGGCCAGGGCAGGGACCAGCCCCAGCATTTT CSVGQGRDQPQHF
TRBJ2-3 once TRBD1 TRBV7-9 TGTGCCAGCAGTGGGGGCGGGGACAGGGGCACAGATACGCAGTATTTT CASSGGGDRGTDTQYF
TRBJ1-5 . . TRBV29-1 TGCAGCGCCCGCCAGGGGAACGATCAGCCCCAGCATTTT CSARQGNDQPQHF
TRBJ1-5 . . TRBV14 TGTGCCAGCAGCCCGACGAGGTACGGGCCCCAGCATTTT CASSPTRYGPQHF
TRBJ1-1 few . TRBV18 TGTGCCAGCTCACCAACTGGGAACACTGAAGCTTTCTTT CASSPTGNTEAFF
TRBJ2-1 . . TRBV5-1 TGCGCCAGCAGCCCGTTTGGCGGGGCTCTGGGCAATGAGCAGTTCTTC CASSPFGGALGNEQFF